What follows is one TCR beta chain and its context. Clones were read by immunoSEQ multiplex PCR, and TCRdb kept only the in-frame ones, dropping some. Among around 30,000 clones listed, roughly 89% were seen once. This sample is drawn from a study of T cell changes during pregnancy in multiple sclerosis. The source material was CD4+ T cells from peripheral blood mononuclear cells, sampled in the third trimester of pregnancy. This receptor was identified in a female donor in good health, enrolled as a control in a pregnancy study.

CDR3 coding DNA: TGTGCCAGTAGTATGTTGGGGGGGTGGAGCAATCAGCCCCAGCATTTT. It translates to CASSMLGGWSNQPQHF. V and J are TRBV19 and TRBJ1-5, with TRBD1 as a possible D gene (5 bases). The germline gives CDR1 LNHDA, CDR2 SQIVND (reference sequence). The CDR3 is 16 amino acids. The V gene lost 3 bases and the J gene lost 1 base, with 13 bases spanning the gap.